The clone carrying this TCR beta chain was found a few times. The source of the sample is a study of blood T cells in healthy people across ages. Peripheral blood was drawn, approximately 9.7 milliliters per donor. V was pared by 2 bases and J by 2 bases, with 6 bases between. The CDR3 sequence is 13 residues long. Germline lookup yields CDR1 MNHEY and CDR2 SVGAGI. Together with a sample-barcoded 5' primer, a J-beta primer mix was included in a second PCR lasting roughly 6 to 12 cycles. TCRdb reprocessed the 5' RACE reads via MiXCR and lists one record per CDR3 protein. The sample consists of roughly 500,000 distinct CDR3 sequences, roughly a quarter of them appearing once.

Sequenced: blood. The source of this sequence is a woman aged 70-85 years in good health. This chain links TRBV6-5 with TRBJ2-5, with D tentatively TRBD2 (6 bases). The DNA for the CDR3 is TGTGCCAGCAGTTACGGGACTCAAGAGACCCAGTACTTC. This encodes CASSYGTQETQYF.